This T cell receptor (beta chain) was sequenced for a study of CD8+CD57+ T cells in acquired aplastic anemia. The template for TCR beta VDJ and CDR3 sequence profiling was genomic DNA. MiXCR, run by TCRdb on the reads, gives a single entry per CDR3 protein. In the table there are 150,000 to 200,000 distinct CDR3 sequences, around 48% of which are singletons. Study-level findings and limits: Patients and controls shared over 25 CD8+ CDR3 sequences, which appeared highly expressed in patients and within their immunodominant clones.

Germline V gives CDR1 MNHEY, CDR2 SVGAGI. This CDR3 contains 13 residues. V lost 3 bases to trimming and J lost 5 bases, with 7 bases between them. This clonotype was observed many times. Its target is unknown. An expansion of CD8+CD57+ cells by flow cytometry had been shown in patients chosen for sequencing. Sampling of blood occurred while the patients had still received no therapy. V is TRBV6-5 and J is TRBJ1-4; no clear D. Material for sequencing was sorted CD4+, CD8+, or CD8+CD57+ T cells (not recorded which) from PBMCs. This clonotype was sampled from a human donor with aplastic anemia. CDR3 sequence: CASSYRMNEKLFF. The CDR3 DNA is TGTGCCAGCAGTTATAGGATGAATGAAAAACTGTTTTTT.